This T cell receptor beta chain originates from a study of shared clonotypes between healthy human individuals. Findings and caveats of the study: Generation probabilities of non-shared clonotypes were lower (relative to those shared by all four donors).

Details on this clone: Antigen: not known.

Naive CD8 cells lacked CD45RO, underwent positive selection for CCR7 and left out terminally differentiated effector memory CD45RA+ cells. Looked up from germline, CDR1 is MNHEY and CDR2 is SVGAGI. Trimming removed 7 bases from V and 2 bases from J, with 11 bases in between. The CDR3 runs 13 residues. Sequenced by immunoSEQ multiplex PCR; TCRdb stores in-frame clones only, minus some. The data contain some 2.1 million clones, 85% to 95% of them singletons. The chain employs TRBV6-5 and TRBJ2-5; TRBD1 is a possible D gene (5 bases). Sequences were obtained from naive CD8+ T cells sorted from blood. This sequence was found in a man aged 18-30 years in good health. CDR3 bases: TGTGCCAGCACAGGGCAGGAACAAGAGACCCAGTACTTC. Residues: CASTGQEQETQYF.